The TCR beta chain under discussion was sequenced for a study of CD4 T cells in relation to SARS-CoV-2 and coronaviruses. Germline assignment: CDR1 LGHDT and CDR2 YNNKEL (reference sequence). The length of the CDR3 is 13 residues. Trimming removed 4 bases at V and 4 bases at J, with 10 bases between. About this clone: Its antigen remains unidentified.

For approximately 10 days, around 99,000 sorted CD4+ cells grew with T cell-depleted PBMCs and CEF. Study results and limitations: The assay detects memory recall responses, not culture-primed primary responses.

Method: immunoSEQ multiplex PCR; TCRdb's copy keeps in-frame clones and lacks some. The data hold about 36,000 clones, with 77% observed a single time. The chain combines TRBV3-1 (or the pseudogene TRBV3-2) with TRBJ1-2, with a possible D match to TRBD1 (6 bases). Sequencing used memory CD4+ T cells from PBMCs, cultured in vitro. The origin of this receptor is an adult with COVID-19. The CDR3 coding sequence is TGTGCCAGCAGCCGAGGACAGACCTATGGCTACACCTTC. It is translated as CASSRGQTYGYTF.